The source of this T cell receptor beta chain is a study of control samples from healthy donors and cancer patients. Germline CDR1 reads SQVTM; CDR2 reads ANQGSEA. The CDR3 is 12 amino acids. After removal of 7 bases from V and 4 bases from J, the junction contained 3 bases not matched to a gene. TCRdb's table, derived via immunoSEQ multiplex PCR, lists solely in-frame clones and lacks some. This sample yields roughly 200,000 clones, of which over 85% are seen a single time; around 1.6% belongs to the top ten. Sequenced sample: blood. The TCR comes from a man between 18 and 35 years old in good health. The chain combines TRBV29-1 with TRBJ2-2; 7 bases line up with TRBD1. CDR3 in DNA: TGCAGCGGCGGACAGGCCACCGGGGAGCTGTTTTTT. This gives the protein CSGGQATGELFF.